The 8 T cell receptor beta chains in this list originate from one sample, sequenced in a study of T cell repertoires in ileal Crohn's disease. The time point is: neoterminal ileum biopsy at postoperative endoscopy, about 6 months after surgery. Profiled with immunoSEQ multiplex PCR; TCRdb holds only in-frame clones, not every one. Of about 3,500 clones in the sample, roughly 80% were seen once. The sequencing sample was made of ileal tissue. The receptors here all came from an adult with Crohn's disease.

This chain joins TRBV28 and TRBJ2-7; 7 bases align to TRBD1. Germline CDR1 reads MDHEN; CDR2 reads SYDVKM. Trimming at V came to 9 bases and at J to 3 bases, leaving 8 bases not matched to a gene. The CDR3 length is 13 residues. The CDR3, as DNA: TGTGCCAGTGCCCTATCAGGGGGCTACGAGCAGTACTTC. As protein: CASALSGGYEQYF.

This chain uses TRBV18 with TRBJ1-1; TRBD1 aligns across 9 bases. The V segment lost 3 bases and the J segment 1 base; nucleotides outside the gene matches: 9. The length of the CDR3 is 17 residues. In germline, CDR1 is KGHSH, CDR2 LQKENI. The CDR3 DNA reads TGTGCCAGCTCACCTTTAGGACAGGGGAAGCAGAACACTGAAGCTTTCTTT. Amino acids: CASSPLGQGKQNTEAFF.

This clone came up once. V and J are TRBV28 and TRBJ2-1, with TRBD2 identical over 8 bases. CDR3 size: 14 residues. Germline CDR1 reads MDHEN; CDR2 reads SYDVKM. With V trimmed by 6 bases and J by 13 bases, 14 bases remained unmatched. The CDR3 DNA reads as TGTGCCAGCAGCCTCGGCGGCGGGAGGCCCTATCAGTTCTTC. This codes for CASSLGGGRPYQFF.

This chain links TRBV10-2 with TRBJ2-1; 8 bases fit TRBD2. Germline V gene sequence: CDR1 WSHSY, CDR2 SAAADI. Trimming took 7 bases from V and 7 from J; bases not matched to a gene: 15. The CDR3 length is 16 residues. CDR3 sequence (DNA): TGCGCCAGCAACCGAAATCCAATTAGCGGGATTAATGAGCAGTTCTTC. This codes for CASNRNPISGINEQFF.

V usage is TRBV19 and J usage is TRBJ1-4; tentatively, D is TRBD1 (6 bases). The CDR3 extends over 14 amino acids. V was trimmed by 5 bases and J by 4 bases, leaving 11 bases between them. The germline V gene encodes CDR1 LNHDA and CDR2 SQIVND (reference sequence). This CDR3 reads CASSGGQLNEKLFF. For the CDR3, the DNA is TGTGCCAGTAGTGGCGGACAGCTTAATGAAAAACTGTTTTTT.

The CDR3 spells CASSPKGASGIYYEQYF. DNA for the CDR3: TGTGCCAGCAGCCCCAAAGGGGCTAGCGGGATTTACTACGAGCAGTACTTC. V gene TRBV14 combines with J gene TRBJ2-7, with 9 positions matching TRBD2. This CDR3 contains 17 residues. Germline-derived CDR1 and CDR2 are SGHDN and FVKESK. V shed 4 bases and J 3 bases; nucleotides not matched to a gene: 13.

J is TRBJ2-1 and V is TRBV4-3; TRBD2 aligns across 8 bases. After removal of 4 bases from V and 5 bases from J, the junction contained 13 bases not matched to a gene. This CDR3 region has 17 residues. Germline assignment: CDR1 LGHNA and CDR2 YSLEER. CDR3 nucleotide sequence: TGCGCCAGCAGCCGAGGAGACCCGCGGGAGGCCCACAATGAGCAGTTCTTC. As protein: CASSRGDPREAHNEQFF.

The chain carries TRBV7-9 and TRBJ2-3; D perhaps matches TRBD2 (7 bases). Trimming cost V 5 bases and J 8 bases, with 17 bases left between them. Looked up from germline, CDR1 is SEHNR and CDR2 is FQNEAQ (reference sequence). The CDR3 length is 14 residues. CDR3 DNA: TGTGCCAGCAGCCTGCCCGGGGGGCCTGTTACGCAGTATTTT. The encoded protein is CASSLPGGPVTQYF.